Reported below is one T cell receptor beta chain. Under the authors' procedure: Cell counts per sample came from amplifying reference gene primers. The protocol was immunoSEQ multiplex PCR, while the TCRdb copy is restricted to in-frame clones and leaves out a portion. The DNA gave D and trimming, while V, J and clone size come from that table. Of 35,000 to 45,000 clones listed, 70% to 90% are singletons. The entry originates in a study of blood T cell repertoires in COVID-19. About the research overall: Some COVID-19 samples were acute and others convalescent; all came from the United States, Italy and Spain. PBMCs, B-cell-depleted T cells, or T cells provided the cDNA or gDNA that made up the material.

The receptor was derived from a human donor in a cohort sampled during active COVID-19. Sequenced input: peripheral blood.

The CDR3 loop is CASSSRRSQETQYF. CDR3 nucleotide sequence: TGTGCCAGCAGCTCCCGTAGATCCCAAGAGACCCAGTACTTC. The rearrangement links TRBV7-2 to TRBJ2-5; D ambiguous. Germline CDR1 SGHTA, CDR2 FQGNSA. V lost 4 bases, J lost 1 base, and 10 bases lay in between. This CDR3 contains 14 residues.